Presented here are 10 T cell receptor beta chains from one specimen sequenced in a study of T cell responses to AZD1222 COVID-19 vaccine (dated by TCRdb to the early 2020s). The receptor library was made with the immunoSEQ multiplex PCR assay. In TCRdb, the immuneACCESS table is reduced to in-frame sequences with V and J assigned. These tables do not hold every clone; where another copy was compared, an unresolved V gene accounts for under half, and the others remain unexplained. The sample has roughly 140,000 clones on record, roughly 88% of them singletons. Together, the top ten hold around 2.2% of the sample. This sample's time point label indicates: baseline before first vaccination. Sequencing was performed on peripheral blood, taken on day 0 of AZD1222 vaccination. The receptors here all came from an adult in good health.

The genes are TRBV2 and TRBJ2-3; 12 nucleotides align to TRBD2. CDR3 length: 16 amino acids. The V and J ends lost 6 bases and 2 bases, in that order; junction bases with no gene match: 6. Germline V gives CDR1 SNHLY, CDR2 FYNNEI. The CDR3 nucleotides read TGTGCCAGCAGGGGGACTAGCGGGCGAAACACAGATACGCAGTATTTT. It codes for CASRGTSGRNTDTQYF.

This chain links TRBV7-2 with TRBJ2-5; 7 bases match TRBD2. Germline V gene sequence: CDR1 SGHTA, CDR2 FQGNSA. The V gene end was trimmed by 5 bases and the J gene end by 5 bases; junction bases not matched to a gene: 2. The CDR3 extends over 12 amino acids. The CDR3 sequence: CASSQLAETQYF. CDR3 nucleotide sequence: TGTGCCAGCAGCCAACTAGCGGAGACCCAGTACTTC.

The chain uses TRBV24-1 and TRBJ2-1, with 10 bases matching TRBD2. The CDR3 totals 16 residues. Germline values: CDR1 KGHDR, CDR2 SFDVKD. Trimming at V came to 7 bases and at J to 8 bases, leaving 13 bases not matched to a gene. CDR3 in DNA: TGTGCCACCAGCCCCCCAAGCGGGAGGGCCTGGGATGAGCAGTTCTTC. It is translated as CATSPPSGRAWDEQFF.

A single count supports this clone. V gene TRBV27 combines with J gene TRBJ1-5, with a tentative D call TRBD1 (5 bases). This CDR3 is built from 13 residues. From germline, CDR1 is MNHEY and CDR2 SMNVEV (reference sequence). Trimming shortened V by 8 bases and J by 6 bases, and 14 bases separated the two germline ends. The CDR3 DNA is TGTGCCAGCCCCGGGGACCACGGTCAGCCCCAGCATTTT. Protein product: CASPGDHGQPQHF.

The chain links TRBV12-5 to TRBJ2-7, with a weak D call TRBD2 (6 bases). Per germline, CDR1 LGHNT and CDR2 FRNRAP. The V end was cut by 6 bases, the J end by 3 bases, with 15 bases between. This CDR3 region has 14 residues. This chain's CDR3 is CASGWDSEGYEQYF. DNA of the CDR3: TGTGCTAGTGGCTGGGACTCGGAGGGCTACGAGCAGTACTTC.

The chain has TRBV16 and TRBJ2-7, with TRBD2 identical over 8 bases. The V gene end was trimmed by 4 bases and the J gene end by 2 bases; junction bases not matched to a gene: 4. This CDR3 spans 14 amino acids. Germline CDR1 and CDR2: KGHSY and FQNENV. The DNA for the CDR3 is TGTGCCAGCAGCCGCCTCGGGGGGGCCTACGAGCAGTACTTC. Translating gives CASSRLGGAYEQYF.

The V and J genes are TRBV28 and TRBJ1-1; 8 bases map to TRBD1. V was pared by 3 bases and J by 4 bases, with 16 bases of the junction left unmatched. CDR3 length: 18 amino acids. CDR1 and CDR2 from the germline V gene are MDHEN and SYDVKM. CDR3 sequence: CASSLGWALGDRGTEAFF. The DNA for the CDR3 is TGTGCCAGCAGTTTGGGGTGGGCTCTCGGTGACAGGGGCACTGAAGCTTTCTTT.

The chain couples TRBV4-2 to TRBJ1-6, with 9 bases that match TRBD1. The junction had 6 bases not matched to a gene; V was cut back by 5 bases and J by 7 bases. Looked up from germline, CDR1 is LGHNA and CDR2 is YNFKEQ. This CDR3 contains 15 residues. Written as DNA, the CDR3 is TGTGCCAGCAGCACTACAGGGGGCGAGAATTCACCCCTCCACTTT. Amino acids: CASSTTGGENSPLHF.

CDR3 in amino acids: CASSLSSAGYNEQFF. The CDR3 region has the DNA TGTGCCAGCAGCCTATCGTCGGCGGGTTACAATGAGCAGTTCTTC. V and J are TRBV11-2 and TRBJ2-1; the D gene is possibly TRBD2 (5 bases). This CDR3 has 15 residues. From germline, CDR1 is SGHAT and CDR2 FQNNGV. The V end was cut by 5 bases, the J end by 4 bases, with 15 bases between.

The chain couples TRBV6-2 or TRBV6-3 to TRBJ1-5, with 8 bases that match TRBD1. The ends lost 0 bases at V and 6 bases at J; junction bases unmatched: 4. CDR3 length: 15 residues. The V gene's germline CDR1 is MNHEY and CDR2 SVGEGT. The CDR3 DNA reads TGTGCCAGCAGTTACTCCGGACAGGGCGCTCAGCCCCAGCATTTT. Encoded protein: CASSYSGQGAQPQHF.